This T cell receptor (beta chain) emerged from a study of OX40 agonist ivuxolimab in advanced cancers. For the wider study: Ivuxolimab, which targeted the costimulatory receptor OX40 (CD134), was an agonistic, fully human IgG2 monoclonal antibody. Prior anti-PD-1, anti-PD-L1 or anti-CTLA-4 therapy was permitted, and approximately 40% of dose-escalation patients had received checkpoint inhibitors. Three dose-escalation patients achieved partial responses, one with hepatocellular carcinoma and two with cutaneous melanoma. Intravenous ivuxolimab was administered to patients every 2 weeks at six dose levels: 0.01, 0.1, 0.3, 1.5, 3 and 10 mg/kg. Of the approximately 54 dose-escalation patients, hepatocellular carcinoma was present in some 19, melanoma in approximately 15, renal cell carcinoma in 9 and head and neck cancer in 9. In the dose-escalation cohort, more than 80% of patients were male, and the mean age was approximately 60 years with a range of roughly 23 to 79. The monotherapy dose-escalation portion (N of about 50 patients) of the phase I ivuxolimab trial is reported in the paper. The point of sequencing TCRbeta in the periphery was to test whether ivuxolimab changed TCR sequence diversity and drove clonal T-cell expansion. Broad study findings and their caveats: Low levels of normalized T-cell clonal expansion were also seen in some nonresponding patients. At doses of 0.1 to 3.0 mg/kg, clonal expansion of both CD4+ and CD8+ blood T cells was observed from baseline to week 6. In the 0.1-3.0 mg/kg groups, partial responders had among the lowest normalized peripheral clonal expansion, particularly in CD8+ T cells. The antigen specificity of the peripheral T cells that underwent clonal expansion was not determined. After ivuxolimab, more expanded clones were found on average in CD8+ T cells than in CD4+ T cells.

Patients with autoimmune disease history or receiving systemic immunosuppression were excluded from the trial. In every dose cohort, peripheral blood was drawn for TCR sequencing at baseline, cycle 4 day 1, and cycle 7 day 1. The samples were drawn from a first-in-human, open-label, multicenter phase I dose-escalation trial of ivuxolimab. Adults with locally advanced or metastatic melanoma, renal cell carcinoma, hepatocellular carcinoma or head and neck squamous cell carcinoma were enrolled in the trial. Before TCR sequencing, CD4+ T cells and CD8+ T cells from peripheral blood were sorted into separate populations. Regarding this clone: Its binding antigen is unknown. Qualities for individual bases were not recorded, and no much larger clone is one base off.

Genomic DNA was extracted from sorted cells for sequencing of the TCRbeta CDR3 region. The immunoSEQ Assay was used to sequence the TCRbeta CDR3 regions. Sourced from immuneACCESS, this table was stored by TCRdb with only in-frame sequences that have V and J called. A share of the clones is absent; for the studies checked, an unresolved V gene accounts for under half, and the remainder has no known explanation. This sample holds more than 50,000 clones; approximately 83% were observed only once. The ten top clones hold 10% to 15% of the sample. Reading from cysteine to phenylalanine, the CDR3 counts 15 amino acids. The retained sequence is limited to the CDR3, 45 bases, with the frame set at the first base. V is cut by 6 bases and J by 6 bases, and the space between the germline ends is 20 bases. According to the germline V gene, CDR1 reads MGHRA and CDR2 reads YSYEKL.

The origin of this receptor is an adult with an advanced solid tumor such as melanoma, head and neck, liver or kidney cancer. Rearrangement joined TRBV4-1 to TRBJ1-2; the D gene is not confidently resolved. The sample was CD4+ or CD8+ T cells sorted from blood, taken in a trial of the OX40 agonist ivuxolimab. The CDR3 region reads CASRQPGGESNGYTF. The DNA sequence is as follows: TGCGCCAGCAGACAGCCTGGTGGGGAGTCGAATGGCTACACCTTC.